A single T cell receptor (beta chain) is shown here with its context. Its antigen has not been determined. No base qualities exist here, and no much larger clone lies one base off it. This specimen belongs to a study of a mutant IDH1 vaccine in newly diagnosed glioma (dated by TCRdb to the early 2020s). About the study as a whole: Across visits V03 through V10, patients got a total of eight vaccinations, given in weeks 1, 3, 5, 7, 11, 15, 19 and 23. Longitudinal TCRB deep sequencing was done for 20 to 25 treated patients, wherever samples were available for exploratory analyses. Vaccination began 4-6 weeks after radiotherapy alone, or alongside temozolomide cycles in the chemotherapy-containing groups. Prior to enrollment, standard therapy consisting of radiotherapy alone, temozolomide alone, or radiochemotherapy with temozolomide had been administered to patients, with the combination being received by most patients. Peripheral blood was drawn at six visits: V03 (baseline), V05, V07, V10, V12 and V13. Of the 30 or so patients who were treated, about 60% were male and 37.5% were female, and the mean age was roughly 40 years. Broader findings and caveats from the paper: Immune responses induced by the vaccine were seen in 93.3% of patients across multiple MHC alleles. No apparent relationship was observed between pseudoprogression and alterations in the top peripheral T cell clonotypes detected by TCRB sequencing. It was noted by the authors that analyses of patient blood samples could not be reproduced owing to sample limitations. Selection of PBMC samples for TCRB deep sequencing was based on availability.

The method was the immunoSEQ multiplex PCR assay. Rearranged TCR beta chain sequences were amplified using the hsTCRB Kit according to the manufacturer's protocol. TCRB libraries were sequenced on an Illumina MiSeq. The paper's data handling went like this. Demultiplexing, trimming and gene mapping were performed with the kit vendor's proprietary platform. Held by TCRdb, this immuneACCESS table contains in-frame sequences only and omits some clones. Under half of the omission traces to an unresolved V gene where checked; the cause of the rest is unknown. That table gives V, J and clone size, and the DNA gave D and trimming. This sample holds roughly 57,000 clones; about 89% were observed only once. The top ten clonotypes cover 1.5% to 2% of the sample. V drops 6 bases and J drops 3 bases, leaving 9 bases in between. The germline V gene encodes CDR1 MDHEN and CDR2 SYDVKM. The CDR3 numbers 12 residues from cysteine through phenylalanine. Just CDR3 DNA is preserved here, 36 bases in frame from base 1.

The time point label for this specimen denotes: week 11, during vaccination. Every vaccine dose consisted of 300 ug of a 20-mer mutant IDH1 peptide in Montanide, administered subcutaneously together with topical imiquimod. The donors had newly diagnosed IDH1-mutant astrocytomas of WHO grade 3 or 4 that showed loss of nuclear ATRX. The samples were drawn from NOA16, a multicentre, single-arm, open-label phase I trial in Germany that tested a mutant IDH1 peptide vaccine in humans for the first time. Genomic DNA for TCRB sequencing was isolated from EDTA blood with the DNeasy Blood and Tissue Kit. The rearrangement joined TRBV28 to TRBJ2-7; TRBD1 is a possible D gene, resting on 6 matching bases. The material sequenced was PBMCs, taken from a glioma patient whose treatment included an IDH1 peptide vaccine. The receptor was derived from a man between 35 and 55 years old with glioma. Read as DNA, the sequence is TGTGCCAGCAGGACAGGTTACTACGAGCAGTACTTC. Its protein reads: CASRTGYYEQYF.